This T cell receptor beta chain was identified in a study of blood T cells in healthy people across ages. Points from the study as a whole: Measured against age, TCR beta diversity per million T cells decreased in a roughly linear manner.

A J-beta primer mix and a sample-barcoded 5' primer were used in a second PCR of about 7 to 11 cycles. Via MiXCR, TCRdb re-called the 5' RACE reads, giving one row per CDR3 protein. The sample has approximately 780,000 distinct CDR3 sequences; 20% to 30% are singletons. Notes on this clonotype: Its specificity is unknown.

V was cut by 1 base and J by 2 bases, with 11 bases left in between. Germline V lookup: CDR1 SGHDN, CDR2 FVKESK. The CDR3 length is 15 residues. These data also formed part of another study, on T cells of mothers and their children. Per that study: Reads obtained per mother exceeded 9.5 million TCR beta CDR3 reads, with 3 million to 3.5 million obtained per child.

The chain combines TRBV14 with TRBJ2-5, with TRBD2 as a possible D gene (6 bases). The receptor was derived from a boy between 10 and 17 years old in good health. Input material: blood. The DNA for the CDR3 is TGTGCCAGCAGCCAAGGGCGGGACTTGCAAGAGACCCAGTACTTC. Residues: CASSQGRDLQETQYF.